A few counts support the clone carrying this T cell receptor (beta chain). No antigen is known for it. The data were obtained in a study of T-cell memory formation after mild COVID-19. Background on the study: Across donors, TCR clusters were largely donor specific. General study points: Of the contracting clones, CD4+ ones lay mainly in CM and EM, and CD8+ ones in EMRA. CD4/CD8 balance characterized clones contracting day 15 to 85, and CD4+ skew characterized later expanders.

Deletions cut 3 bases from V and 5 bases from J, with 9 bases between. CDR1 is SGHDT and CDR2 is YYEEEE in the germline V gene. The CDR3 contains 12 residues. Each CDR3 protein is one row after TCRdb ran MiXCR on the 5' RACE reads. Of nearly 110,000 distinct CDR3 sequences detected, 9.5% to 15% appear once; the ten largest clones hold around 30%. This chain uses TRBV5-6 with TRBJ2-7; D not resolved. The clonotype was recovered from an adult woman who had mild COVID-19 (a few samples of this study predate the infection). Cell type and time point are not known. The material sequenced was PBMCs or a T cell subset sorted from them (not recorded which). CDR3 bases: TGTGCCAGCAGCTCCTCCGGCCACGAGCAGTACTTC. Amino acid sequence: CASSSSGHEQYF.